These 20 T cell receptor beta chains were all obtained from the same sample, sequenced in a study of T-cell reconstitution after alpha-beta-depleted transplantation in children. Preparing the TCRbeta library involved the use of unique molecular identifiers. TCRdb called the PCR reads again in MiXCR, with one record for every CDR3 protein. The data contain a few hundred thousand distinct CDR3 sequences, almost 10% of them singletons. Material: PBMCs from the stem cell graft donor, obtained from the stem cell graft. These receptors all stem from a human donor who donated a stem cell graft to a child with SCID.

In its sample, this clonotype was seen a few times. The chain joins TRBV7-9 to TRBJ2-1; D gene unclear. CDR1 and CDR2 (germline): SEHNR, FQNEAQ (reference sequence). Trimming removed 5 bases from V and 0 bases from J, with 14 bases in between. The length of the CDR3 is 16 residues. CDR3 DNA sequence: TGTGCCAGCAGCCACTCGCTTTCCCTCTCCTACAATGAGCAGTTCTTC. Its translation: CASSHSLSLSYNEQFF.

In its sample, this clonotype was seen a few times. CDR3 in DNA: TGCGCCAGCAGCCGGGGATTAGAGGGCTACACCTTC. It codes for CASSRGLEGYTF. V is TRBV5-1 and J is TRBJ1-2; no clear D gene. CDR1 and CDR2 (germline): SGHRS, YFSETQ. V was shortened by 4 bases and J by 8 bases, with 12 bases between the two germline ends. The CDR3 runs 12 residues.

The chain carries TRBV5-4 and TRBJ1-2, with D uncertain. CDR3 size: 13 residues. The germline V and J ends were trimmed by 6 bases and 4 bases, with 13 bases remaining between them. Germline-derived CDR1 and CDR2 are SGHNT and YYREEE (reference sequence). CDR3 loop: CASNPHGFYGYTF. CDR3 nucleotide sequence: TGTGCCAGCAACCCGCACGGTTTCTATGGCTACACCTTC.

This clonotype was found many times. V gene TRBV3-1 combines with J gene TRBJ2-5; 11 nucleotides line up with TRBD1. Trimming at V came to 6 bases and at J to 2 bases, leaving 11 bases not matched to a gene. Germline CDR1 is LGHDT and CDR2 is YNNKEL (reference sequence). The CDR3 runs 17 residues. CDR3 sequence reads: CASSLREGQGVQETQYF. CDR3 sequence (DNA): TGTGCCAGCAGTCTACGAGAGGGACAGGGGGTTCAAGAGACCCAGTACTTC.

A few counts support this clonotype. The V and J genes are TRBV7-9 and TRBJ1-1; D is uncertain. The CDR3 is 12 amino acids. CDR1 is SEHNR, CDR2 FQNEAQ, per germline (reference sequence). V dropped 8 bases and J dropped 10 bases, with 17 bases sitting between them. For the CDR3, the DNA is TGTGCCAGCGACCGGGAGTCAGCCCTAGCTTTCTTT. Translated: CASDRESALAFF.

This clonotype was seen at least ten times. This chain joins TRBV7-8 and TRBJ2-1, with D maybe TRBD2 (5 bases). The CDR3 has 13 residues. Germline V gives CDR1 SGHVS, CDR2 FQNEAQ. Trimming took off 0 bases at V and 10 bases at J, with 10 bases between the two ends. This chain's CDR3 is CASSLATGWEQFF. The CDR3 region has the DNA TGTGCCAGCAGCTTAGCGACGGGGTGGGAGCAGTTCTTC. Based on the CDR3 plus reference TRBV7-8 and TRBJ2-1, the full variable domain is GAGVSQSPRYKVAKRGQDVALRCDPISGHVSLFWYQQALGQGPEFLTYFQNEAQLDKSGLPSDRFFAERPEGSVSTLKIQRTQQEDSAVYLCASSLATGWEQFFGPGTRLTVL.

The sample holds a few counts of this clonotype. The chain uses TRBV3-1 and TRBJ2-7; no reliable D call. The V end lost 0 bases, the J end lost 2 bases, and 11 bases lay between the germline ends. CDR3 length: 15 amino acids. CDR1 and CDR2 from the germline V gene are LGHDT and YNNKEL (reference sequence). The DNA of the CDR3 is TGTGCCAGCAGCCAAGATGTGACTTCCACCTACGAGCAGTACTTC. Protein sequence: CASSQDVTSTYEQYF.

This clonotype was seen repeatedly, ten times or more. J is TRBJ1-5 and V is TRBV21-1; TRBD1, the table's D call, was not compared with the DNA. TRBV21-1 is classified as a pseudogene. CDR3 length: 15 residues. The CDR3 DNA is TGTGCCAGCAGCAAGCCCCGGGGGTGCAATCAGCCCCAGCATTTT. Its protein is CASSKPRGCNQPQHF.

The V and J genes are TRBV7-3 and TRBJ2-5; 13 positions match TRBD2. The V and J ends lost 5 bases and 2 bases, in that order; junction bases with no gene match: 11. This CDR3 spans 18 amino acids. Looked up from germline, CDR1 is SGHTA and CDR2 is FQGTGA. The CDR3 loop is CASSEKLAGGPSQETQYF. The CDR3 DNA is TGTGCCAGCAGCGAAAAACTAGCGGGGGGGCCTTCTCAAGAGACCCAGTACTTC.

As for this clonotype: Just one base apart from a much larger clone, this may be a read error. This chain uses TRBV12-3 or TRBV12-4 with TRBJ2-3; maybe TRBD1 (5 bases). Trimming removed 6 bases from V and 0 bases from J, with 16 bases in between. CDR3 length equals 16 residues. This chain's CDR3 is CASSIGVYTSTDTQYF. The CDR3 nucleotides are TGTGCCAGCAGCATAGGGGTATATACTAGCACAGATACGCAGTATTTT.

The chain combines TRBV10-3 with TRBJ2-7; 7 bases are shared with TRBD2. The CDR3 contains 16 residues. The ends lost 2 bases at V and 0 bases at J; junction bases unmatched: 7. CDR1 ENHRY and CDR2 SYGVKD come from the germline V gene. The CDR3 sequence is CAISESGSGPSYEQYF. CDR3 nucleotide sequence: TGTGCCATCAGTGAGAGCGGTAGCGGGCCCTCCTACGAGCAGTACTTC.

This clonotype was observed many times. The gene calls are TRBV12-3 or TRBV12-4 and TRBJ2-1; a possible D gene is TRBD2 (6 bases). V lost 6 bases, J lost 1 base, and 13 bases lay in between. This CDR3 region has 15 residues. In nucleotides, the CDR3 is TGTGCCAGCAGCCCAGGACTAAATTCCTACAATGAGCAGTTCTTC. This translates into CASSPGLNSYNEQFF.

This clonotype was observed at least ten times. The CDR3 DNA reads as TGCAGCGTGGCCGGACAGGGGTCCTACGAGCAGTACTTC. Protein product: CSVAGQGSYEQYF. The genes are TRBV29-1 and TRBJ2-7, with 9 positions matching TRBD1. The CDR3 covers 13 residues. J gave up 1 base and V 6 bases, and 4 bases lay outside the gene matches. In germline, CDR1 is SQVTM, CDR2 ANQGSEA.

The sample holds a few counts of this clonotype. The CDR3 sequence is CASTILWDAPQYF. The CDR3 bases are TGTGCCAGCACGATCTTATGGGACGCGCCCCAGTACTTC. The rearrangement links TRBV12-3 or TRBV12-4 to TRBJ2-5; D is perhaps TRBD1 or TRBD2 (5 bases each). CDR3 length: 13 residues. V was cut by 7 bases and J by 9 bases, with 18 bases left in between.

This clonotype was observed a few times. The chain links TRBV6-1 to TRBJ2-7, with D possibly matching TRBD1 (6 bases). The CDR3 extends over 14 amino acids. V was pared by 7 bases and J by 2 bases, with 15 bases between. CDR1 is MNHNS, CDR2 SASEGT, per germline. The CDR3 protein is CASTSSGTPYEQYF. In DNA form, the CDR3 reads TGTGCCAGCACCTCGTCCGGGACACCCTACGAGCAGTACTTC.

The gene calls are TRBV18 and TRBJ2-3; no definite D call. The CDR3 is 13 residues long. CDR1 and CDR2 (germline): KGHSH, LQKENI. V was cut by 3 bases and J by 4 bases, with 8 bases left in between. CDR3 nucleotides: TGTGCCAGCTCACCGGGGAACGCAGATACGCAGTATTTT. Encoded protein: CASSPGNADTQYF.

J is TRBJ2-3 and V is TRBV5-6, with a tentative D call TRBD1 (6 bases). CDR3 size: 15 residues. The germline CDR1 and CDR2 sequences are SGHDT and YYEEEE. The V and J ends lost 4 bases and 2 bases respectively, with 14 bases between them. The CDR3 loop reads CASSTGDTYTDTQYF. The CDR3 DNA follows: TGTGCCAGCAGCACCGGGGACACCTACACAGATACGCAGTATTTT.

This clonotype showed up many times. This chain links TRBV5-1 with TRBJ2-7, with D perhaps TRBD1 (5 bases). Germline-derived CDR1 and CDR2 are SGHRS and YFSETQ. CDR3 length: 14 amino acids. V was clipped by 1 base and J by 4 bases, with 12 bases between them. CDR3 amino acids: CASSLSTVPYEQYF. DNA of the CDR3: TGCGCCAGCAGCTTGTCGACAGTTCCTTACGAGCAGTACTTC.

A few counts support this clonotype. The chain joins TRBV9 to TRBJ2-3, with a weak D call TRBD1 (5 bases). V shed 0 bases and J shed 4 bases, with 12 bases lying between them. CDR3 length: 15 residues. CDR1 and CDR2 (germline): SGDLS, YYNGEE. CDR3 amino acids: CASSVEGSGSDTQYF. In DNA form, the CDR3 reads TGTGCCAGCAGCGTAGAGGGGTCCGGGTCAGATACGCAGTATTTT.

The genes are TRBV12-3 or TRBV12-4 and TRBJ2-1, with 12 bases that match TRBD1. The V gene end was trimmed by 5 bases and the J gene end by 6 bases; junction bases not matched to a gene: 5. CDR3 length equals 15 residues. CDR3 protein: CASSQGQGAGNEQFF. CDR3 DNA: TGTGCCAGCAGTCAGGGACAGGGGGCGGGCAATGAGCAGTTCTTC.